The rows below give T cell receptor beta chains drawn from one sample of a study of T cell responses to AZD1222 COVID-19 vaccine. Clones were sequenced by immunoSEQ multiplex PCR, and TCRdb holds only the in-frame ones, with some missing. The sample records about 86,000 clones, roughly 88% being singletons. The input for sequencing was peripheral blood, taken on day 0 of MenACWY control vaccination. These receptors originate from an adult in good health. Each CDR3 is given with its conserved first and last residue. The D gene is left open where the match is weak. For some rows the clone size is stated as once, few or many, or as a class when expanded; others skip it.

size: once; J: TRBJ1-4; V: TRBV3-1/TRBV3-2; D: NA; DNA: TGTGCCAGCAGCCAAGATTTGCTTACCGGGGAGAATGAAAAACTGTTTTTT; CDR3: CASSQDLLTGENEKLFF
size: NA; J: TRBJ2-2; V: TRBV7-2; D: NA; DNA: TGTGCCAGCAGCCCCCGTGGGGCAGGGCTGAACACCGGGGAGCTGTTTTTT; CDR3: CASSPRGAGLNTGELFF
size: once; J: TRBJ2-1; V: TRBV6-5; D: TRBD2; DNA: TGTGCCAGCAGTTACGCTAGCGGGGGGTCACGTAATGAGCAGTTCTTC; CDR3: CASSYASGGSRNEQFF
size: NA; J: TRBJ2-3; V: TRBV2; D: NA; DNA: TGTGCCAGCAGTGAAGATCAGACTAGATCAGATACGCAGTATTTT; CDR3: CASSEDQTRSDTQYF
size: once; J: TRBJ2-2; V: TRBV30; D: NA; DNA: TGTGCCTGGAGTGTGGGGGAATACGGGGAGCTGTTTTTT; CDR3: CAWSVGEYGELFF
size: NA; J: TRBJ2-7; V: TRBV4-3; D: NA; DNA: TGCGCCAGCAGCCCGCAATATTGGGGATTAGACTCCTACGAGCAGTACTTC; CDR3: CASSPQYWGLDSYEQYF
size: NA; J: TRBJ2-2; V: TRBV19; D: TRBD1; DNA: TGTGCCAGTCGAGGGACAGGGGATTTCGGGGAGCTGTTTTTT; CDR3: CASRGTGDFGELFF
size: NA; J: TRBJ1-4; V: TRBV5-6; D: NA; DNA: TGTGCCAGCAGCCCGGATGGGGGATCAACTAATGAAAAACTGTTTTTT; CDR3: CASSPDGGSTNEKLFF
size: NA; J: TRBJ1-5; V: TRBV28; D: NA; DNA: TGTGCCAGCAGTTTATTGTTGCGAGGACAGTCCAATCAGCCCCAGCATTTT; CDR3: CASSLLLRGQSNQPQHF
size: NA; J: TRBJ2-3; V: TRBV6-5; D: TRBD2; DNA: TGTGCCAGCAGTTGGGAAAGCGGGGAGGCAGATACGCAGTATTTT; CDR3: CASSWESGEADTQYF
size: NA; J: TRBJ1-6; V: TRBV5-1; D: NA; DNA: TGCGCCAGCAGCTTGGGCGGGGTATCCTATAATTCACCCCTCCACTTT; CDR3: CASSLGGVSYNSPLHF
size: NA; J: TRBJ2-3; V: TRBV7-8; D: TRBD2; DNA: TGTGCCAGCAGCTCCGCGATAGGGCGGGGGGGCACAGATACGCAGTATTTT; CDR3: CASSSAIGRGGTDTQYF
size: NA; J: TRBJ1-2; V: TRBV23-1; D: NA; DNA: TGCGCCAGCAGTGAGCGAGACAGATCCGACTATGGCTACACCTTC; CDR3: CASSERDRSDYGYTF
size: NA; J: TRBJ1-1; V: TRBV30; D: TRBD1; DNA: TGTGCCTGGGGACCGGGACAGGGGAAAGCTTTCTTT; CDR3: CAWGPGQGKAFF
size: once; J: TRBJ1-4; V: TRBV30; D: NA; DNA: TGTGCCTGGAAGGCCGGGTCCTTCCTAACTAATGAAAAACTGTTTTTT; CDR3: CAWKAGSFLTNEKLFF
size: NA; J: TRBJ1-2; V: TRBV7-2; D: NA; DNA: TGTGCCAGCAGCTTAGAAGTTGGGACTGGCTATGGCTACACCTTC; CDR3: CASSLEVGTGYGYTF
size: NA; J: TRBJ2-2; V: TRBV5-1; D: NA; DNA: TGCGCCAGCAGCTCCCCCACCGGGGGCCGTGTGGACACCGGGGAGCTGTTTTTT; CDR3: CASSSPTGGRVDTGELFF
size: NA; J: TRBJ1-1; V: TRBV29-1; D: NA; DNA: TGCAGCGTTGAATCGGAACCCTTGGGGGCTTTCTTT; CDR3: CSVESEPLGAFF
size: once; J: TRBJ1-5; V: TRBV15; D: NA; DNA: TGTGCCACCAGCAGAGATCAAGTAGGGGTTGGATCGAGCAATCAGCCCCAGCATTTT; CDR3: CATSRDQVGVGSSNQPQHF
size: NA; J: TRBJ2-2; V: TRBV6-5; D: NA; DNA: TGTGCCAGCAGTCCCTTATCAGGAGCCGGGGAGCTGTTTTTT; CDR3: CASSPLSGAGELFF
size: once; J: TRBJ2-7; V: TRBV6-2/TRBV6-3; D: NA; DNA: TGTGCCAGCAGCTCAGGGGAATCTGGGAACGAGCAGTACTTC; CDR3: CASSSGESGNEQYF
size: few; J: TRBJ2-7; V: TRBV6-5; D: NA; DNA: TGTGCCAGCAGTTACCGTGGAGTCCGAAGCGAGCAGTACTTC; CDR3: CASSYRGVRSEQYF
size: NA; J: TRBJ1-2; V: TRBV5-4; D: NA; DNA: TGTGCCAGCAGCCAGACAATCACGACGGGCTACACCTTC; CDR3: CASSQTITTGYTF
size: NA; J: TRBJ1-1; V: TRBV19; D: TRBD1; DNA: TGTGCCAGTAACCCGACAGGGAGTCTCACTGAAGCTTTCTTT; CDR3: CASNPTGSLTEAFF
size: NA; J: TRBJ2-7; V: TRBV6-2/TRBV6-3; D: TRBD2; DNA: TGTGCCAGCAGTTACTCTCCTCTAGCGGTGGGTGAGCAGTACTTC; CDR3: CASSYSPLAVGEQYF
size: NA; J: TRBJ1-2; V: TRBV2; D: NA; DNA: TGTGCCAGCAGCCCGGACAATCGACCCACCTATGGCTACACCTTC; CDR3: CASSPDNRPTYGYTF
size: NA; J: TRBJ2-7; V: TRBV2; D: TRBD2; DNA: TGTGCCAGCAGTGAAGGGCTAGCGGGCGAGCAGTACTTC; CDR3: CASSEGLAGEQYF
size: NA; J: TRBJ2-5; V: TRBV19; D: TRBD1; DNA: TGTGCCAGTAGTATAGGTGTTGGGACAGGCGAGACCCAGTACTTC; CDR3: CASSIGVGTGETQYF
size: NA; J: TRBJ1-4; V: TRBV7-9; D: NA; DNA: TGTGCCAGCAGCTTAGGCAATGAAAAACTGTTTTTT; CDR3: CASSLGNEKLFF
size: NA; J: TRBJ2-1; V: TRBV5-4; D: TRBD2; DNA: TGTGCCAGCAGCCCTGGACTAGCGGGGGACAATGAGCAGTTCTTC; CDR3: CASSPGLAGDNEQFF
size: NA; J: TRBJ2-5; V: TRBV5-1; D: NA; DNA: TGCGCCAGCAGCTTGGGACCTCACGAATACCAAGAGACCCAGTACTTC; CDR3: CASSLGPHEYQETQYF
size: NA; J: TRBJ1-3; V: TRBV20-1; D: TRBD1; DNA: TGCAGTGCTAGTCCGGGACAGGGTTCCGGAAACACCATATATTTT; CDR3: CSASPGQGSGNTIYF
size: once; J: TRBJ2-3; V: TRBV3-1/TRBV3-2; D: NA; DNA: TGTGCCAGCAGCCAAGATATGGTCAGGGGGGAAGATACGCAGTATTTT; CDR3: CASSQDMVRGEDTQYF
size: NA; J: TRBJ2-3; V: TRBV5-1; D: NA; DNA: TGCGCCAGCAGCTTAAGTTTGGGGACAGATACGCAGTATTTT; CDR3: CASSLSLGTDTQYF
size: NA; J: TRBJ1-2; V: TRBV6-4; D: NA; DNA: TGTGCCAGCAGTGAGACCGCGGGGCAGAACTATGGCTACACCTTC; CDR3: CASSETAGQNYGYTF
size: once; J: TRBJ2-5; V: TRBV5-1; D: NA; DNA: TGCGCCAGCACCTTCGGGGGGCTTCAAGAGACCCAGTACTTC; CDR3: CASTFGGLQETQYF
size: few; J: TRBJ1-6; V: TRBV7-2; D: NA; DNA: TGTGCCAGCAGCGCGTCCGCGGCGAGGCCCCTCCACTTT; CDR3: CASSASAARPLHF
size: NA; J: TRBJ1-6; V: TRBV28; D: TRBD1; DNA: TGTGCCAGCAGACAGGGGGTTCGATCACCCCTCCACTTT; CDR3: CASRQGVRSPLHF
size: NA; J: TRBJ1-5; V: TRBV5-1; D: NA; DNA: TGCGCCAGCAGCTATACAGGGTTAGGGCAGCCCCAGCATTTT; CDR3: CASSYTGLGQPQHF
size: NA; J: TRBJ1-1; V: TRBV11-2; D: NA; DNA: TGTGCCAGCAGCGAAGGCGGCGGTACTGAAGCTTTCTTT; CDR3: CASSEGGGTEAFF
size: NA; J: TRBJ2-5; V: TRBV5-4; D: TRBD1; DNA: TGTGCCAGCAGCCCAGGGGGCACGAGTTTTCAAGAGACCCAGTACTTC; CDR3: CASSPGGTSFQETQYF
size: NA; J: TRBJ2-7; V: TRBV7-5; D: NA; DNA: TGTGTCAGAAGCTTAAATCCAGGCGCGGGGGAGCCCACCTACGAGCAGTACTTC; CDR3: CVRSLNPGAGEPTYEQYF
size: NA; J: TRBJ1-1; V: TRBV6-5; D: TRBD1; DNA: TGTGCCAGCGGGCGCGCACAGGGGTTGAACACTGAAGCTTTCTTT; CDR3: CASGRAQGLNTEAFF
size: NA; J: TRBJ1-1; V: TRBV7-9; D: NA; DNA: TGTGCCAGCAGCCTTCAGAACACTGAAGCTTTCTTT; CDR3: CASSLQNTEAFF
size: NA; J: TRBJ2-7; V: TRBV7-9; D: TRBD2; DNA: TGTGCCAGCAGCCCTGACAGGGGTGGGCTAGCGGGGGCCTCGGAGCAGTACTTC; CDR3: CASSPDRGGLAGASEQYF
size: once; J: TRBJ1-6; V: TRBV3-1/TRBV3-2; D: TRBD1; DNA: TGTGCCAGCAGCCACCGATTTGGGACAGGGGACTCACCCCTCCACTTT; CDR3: CASSHRFGTGDSPLHF
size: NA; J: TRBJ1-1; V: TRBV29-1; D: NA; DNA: TGCAGCGTTGAAGACGGGAGTAGCGCTTTCTTT; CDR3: CSVEDGSSAFF